Below, one T cell receptor beta chain is given with its context. Its target is unknown. Whole blood was used without fractionation, so all unsorted peripheral T cells were included. These data originate in a study of HIV-infected patients and healthy controls. Regarding the study as a whole: Size-matched repertoire data failed to replicate the apparent Gini index recovery after therapy in HIV-infected patients. HLA types of the donors remained undetermined. CDR3 sharing between individuals was lower in HIV-infected patients than in healthy controls.

Germline assignment: CDR1 MRHNA and CDR2 SNTAGT. Trimming cost V 0 bases and J 6 bases; bases outside gene matches: 6. This CDR3 is 16 amino acids long. Alpha and beta constant-region primers primed reverse transcription of about 500 ng RNA. Separate chain-specific third strand synthesis with multiplexing indices produced the alpha and beta libraries. Each cDNA molecule was barcoded, and a single primer pair amplified each chain. TCRdb used MiXCR to reprocess the 5' RACE reads, holding one entry per CDR3 protein. The table has about 10,000 distinct CDR3 sequences, about 10% seen once; the top ten hold about 18%.

This chain uses TRBV6-4 with TRBJ2-3, with 10 bases that match TRBD2. The source is an adult with HIV infection. The sequencing used blood, collected before antiretroviral therapy. CDR3 bases: TGTGCCAGCAGTGACTCAGCGGGGGGGCCGGGGGATACGCAGTATTTT. This codes for CASSDSAGGPGDTQYF.